These T cell receptor beta chains were read from a single sample in a study of OX40 agonist ivuxolimab in advanced cancers. Clones were read by immunoSEQ multiplex PCR, and TCRdb kept only the in-frame ones, dropping some. The sample contains about 18,000 clones, 75% to 90% of which appear only once. The sequences come from CD4+ or CD8+ T cells sorted from blood, collected in a trial of the OX40 agonist ivuxolimab. The receptors here all came from an adult with an advanced solid tumor such as melanoma, head and neck, liver or kidney cancer. The CDR3 runs from the conserved cysteine through the conserved F or W. D genes are given only for firm matches. Clone size is stated in some rows and not others, as once, few, many or a class when expanded.

>TRBJ2-7|TRBV29-1|TRBD2|NA
CSVLVGGPDEQYF
TGCAGCGTTTTGGTGGGAGGGCCCGACGAGCAGTACTTC
>TRBJ2-3|TRBV19|NA|NA
CASSMMSTDTQYF
TGTGCCAGTTCAATGATGAGCACAGATACGCAGTATTTT
>TRBJ2-1|TRBV29-1|NA|NA
CSADHNEQFF
TGCAGCGCGGACCACAATGAGCAGTTCTTC
>TRBJ2-3|TRBV6-1|NA|NA
CASSDSASDTQYF
TGTGCCAGCAGTGACTCCGCTTCGGATACGCAGTATTTT
>TRBJ2-1|TRBV6-5|NA|NA
CASMGHGNEQFF
TGTGCCAGCATGGGCCACGGGAATGAGCAGTTCTTC
>TRBJ2-1|TRBV6-5|NA|NA
CASSATGHNEQFF
TGTGCCAGCAGTGCCACAGGTCACAATGAGCAGTTCTTC
>TRBJ2-2|TRBV7-2|NA|many
CASSLLYTGELFF
TGTGCCAGCAGCCTCCTCTACACCGGGGAGCTGTTTTTT
>TRBJ2-2|TRBV7-9|TRBD2|NA
CASSHPKEAGGRTGELFF
TGTGCCAGCAGCCACCCCAAGGAGGCGGGGGGCCGCACCGGGGAGCTGTTTTTT
>TRBJ2-2|TRBV6-1|TRBD1|NA
CATPRGPDTGELFF
TGTGCCACCCCGAGGGGGCCGGACACCGGGGAGCTGTTTTTT
>TRBJ2-3|TRBV9|NA|NA
CASSVVGLTDTQYF
TGTGCCAGCAGCGTAGTAGGACTCACAGATACGCAGTATTTT
>TRBJ2-1|TRBV28|TRBD2|NA
CASRAGGNEQFF
TGTGCCAGCAGGGCGGGAGGGAATGAGCAGTTCTTC
>TRBJ2-3|TRBV5-1|NA|few
CASSSLTPPDSTDTQYF
TGCGCCAGCAGCTCTCTCACACCTCCCGATAGCACAGATACGCAGTATTTT
>TRBJ2-7|TRBV5-4|NA|NA
CASSLSSYEQYF
TGTGCCAGCAGCTTAAGCTCCTACGAGCAGTACTTC
>TRBJ1-1|TRBV29-1|NA|few
CSARGDTEAFF
TGCAGCGCCAGAGGGGACACTGAAGCTTTCTTT
>TRBJ2-2|TRBV27|TRBD2|NA
CASSSGGWTGELFF
TGTGCCAGCAGTTCGGGGGGTTGGACCGGGGAGCTGTTTTTT
>TRBJ2-7|TRBV12-2|NA|NA
CASRLKRTPRGSYEQYF
TGTGCAAGTCGCCTGAAGCGGACCCCACGAGGGTCCTACGAGCAGTACTTC
>TRBJ1-5|TRBV19|NA|medium-sized
CASSAGGNQPQHF
TGTGCCAGTAGTGCGGGCGGGAATCAGCCCCAGCATTTT
>TRBJ2-3|TRBV5-1|NA|NA
CASSFGGGTDTQYF
TGCGCCAGCAGCTTCGGGGGCGGTACAGATACGCAGTATTTT
>TRBJ1-2|TRBV28|NA|NA
CASSDCNLRSVDYGYTF
TGTGCCAGCAGTGACTGCAATCTTCGGAGCGTCGACTATGGCTACACCTTC
>TRBJ2-6|TRBV4-1|TRBD1|NA
CASSQVGTDLRSGANVLTF
TGCGCCAGCAGCCAAGTGGGGACAGATTTACGCTCTGGGGCCAACGTCCTGACTTTC
>TRBJ2-2|TRBV29-1|TRBD1|NA
CSARGPYTGELFF
TGCAGCGCGAGGGGGCCGTACACCGGGGAGCTGTTTTTT
>TRBJ1-1|TRBV14|NA|NA
CASSYMGTEAFF
TGTGCCAGCAGCTATATGGGCACTGAAGCTTTCTTT
>TRBJ2-1|TRBV13|NA|NA
CASSLGVWQGSNNEQFF
TGTGCCAGCAGCTTAGGAGTTTGGCAGGGATCGAACAATGAGCAGTTCTTC
>TRBJ2-7|TRBV28|NA|NA
CASSLRIAGDEQYF
TGTGCCAGCAGTTTACGAATAGCCGGGGACGAGCAGTACTTC
>TRBJ1-1|TRBV27|TRBD1|once
CASSTTGVNTEAFF
TGTGCCAGCAGTACGACAGGGGTGAACACTGAAGCTTTCTTT
>TRBJ2-3|TRBV7-6|NA|NA
CASSLRASGTDTQYF
TGTGCCAGCAGCTTACGTGCCAGCGGCACAGATACGCAGTATTTT
>TRBJ1-5|TRBV5-8|NA|NA
CASSLSGVGNQPQHF
TGTGCCAGCAGCTTGTCCGGGGTGGGCAATCAGCCCCAGCATTTT
>TRBJ2-5|TRBV6-1|NA|NA
CASSPQGWSGTQYF
TGTGCCAGCAGTCCACAGGGATGGTCCGGGACCCAGTACTTC
>TRBJ2-5|TRBV4-1|TRBD2|NA
CASSPLAGTGETQYF
TGCGCCAGCAGCCCTCTAGCGGGGACGGGGGAGACCCAGTACTTC
>TRBJ1-4|TRBV6-1|TRBD1|NA
CASSELRAGGGEKLFF
TGTGCCAGCAGTGAACTAAGGGCAGGGGGAGGAGAAAAACTGTTTTTT
>TRBJ1-2|TRBV18|NA|NA
CASSPRLGLISHGYTF
TGTGCCAGCTCACCCCGATTGGGACTCATCTCCCATGGCTACACCTTC
>TRBJ2-4|TRBV6-1|TRBD1|NA
CASSDLTGTGLKNIQYF
TGTGCCAGCAGTGATCTTACCGGGACAGGCCTGAAAAACATTCAGTACTTC
>TRBJ1-1|TRBV6-1|NA|NA
CASSQTGFRGTEAFF
TGTGCCAGCAGCCAAACAGGTTTCCGGGGCACTGAAGCTTTCTTT
>TRBJ2-3|TRBV19|TRBD2|NA
CASSITTSGITATDTQYF
TGTGCCAGTAGTATTACAACTAGCGGGATAACGGCCACAGATACGCAGTATTTT
>TRBJ1-1|TRBV9|TRBD1|NA
CASSARQGWDTEAFF
TGTGCCAGCAGCGCTAGACAGGGGTGGGACACTGAAGCTTTCTTT
>TRBJ1-2|TRBV27|TRBD1|NA
CASKLQGAGGYGYTF
TGTGCCAGCAAATTACAGGGGGCCGGTGGCTATGGCTACACCTTC
>TRBJ1-4|TRBV4-1|NA|NA
CASSQTQGGNEKLFF
TGCGCCAGCAGCCAGACACAGGGCGGCAATGAAAAACTGTTTTTT
>TRBJ2-7|TRBV7-2|NA|NA
CASSLGRESSYEQYF
TGTGCCAGCAGCTTAGGGAGGGAGAGCTCCTACGAGCAGTACTTC